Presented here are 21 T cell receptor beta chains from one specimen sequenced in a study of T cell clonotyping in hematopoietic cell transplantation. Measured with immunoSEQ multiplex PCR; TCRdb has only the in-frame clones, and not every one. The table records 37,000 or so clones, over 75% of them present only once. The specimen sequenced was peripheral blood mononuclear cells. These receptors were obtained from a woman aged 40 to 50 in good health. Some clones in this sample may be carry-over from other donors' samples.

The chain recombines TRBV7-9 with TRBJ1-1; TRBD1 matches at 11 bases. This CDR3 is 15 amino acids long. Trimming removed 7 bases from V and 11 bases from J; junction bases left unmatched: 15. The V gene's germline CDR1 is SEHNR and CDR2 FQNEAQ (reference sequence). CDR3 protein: CASIGQPGQGENAFF. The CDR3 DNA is TGTGCCAGCATCGGCCAGCCGGGACAGGGGGAGAATGCTTTCTTT.

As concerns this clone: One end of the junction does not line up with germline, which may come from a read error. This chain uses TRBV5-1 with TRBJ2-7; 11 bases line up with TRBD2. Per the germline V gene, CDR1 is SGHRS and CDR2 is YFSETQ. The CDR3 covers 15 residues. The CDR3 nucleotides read TGCGCCAGCAGATTGGGACTAGCGGACTCCTACGAGCAGTACTTC. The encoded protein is CASRLGLADSYEQYF.

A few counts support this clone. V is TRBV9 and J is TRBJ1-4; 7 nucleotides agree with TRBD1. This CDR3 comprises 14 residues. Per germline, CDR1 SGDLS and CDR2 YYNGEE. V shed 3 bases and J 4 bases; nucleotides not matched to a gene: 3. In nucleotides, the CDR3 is TGTGCCAGCAGCGACCGGGACAGTAATGAAAAACTGTTTTTT. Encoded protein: CASSDRDSNEKLFF.

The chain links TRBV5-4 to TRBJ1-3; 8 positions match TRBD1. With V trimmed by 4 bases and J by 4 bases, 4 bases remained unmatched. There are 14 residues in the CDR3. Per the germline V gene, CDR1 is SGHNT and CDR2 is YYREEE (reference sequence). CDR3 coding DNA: TGTGCCAGCAGCCCGGGACAGGTCGGAAACACCATATATTTT. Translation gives CASSPGQVGNTIYF.

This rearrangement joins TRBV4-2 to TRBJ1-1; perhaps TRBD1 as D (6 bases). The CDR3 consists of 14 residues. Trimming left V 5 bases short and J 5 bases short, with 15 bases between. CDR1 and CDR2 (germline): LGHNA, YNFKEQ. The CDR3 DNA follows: TGTGCCAGCAGCAATGAGGGGGGATTGACTGAAGCTTTCTTT. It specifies CASSNEGGLTEAFF.

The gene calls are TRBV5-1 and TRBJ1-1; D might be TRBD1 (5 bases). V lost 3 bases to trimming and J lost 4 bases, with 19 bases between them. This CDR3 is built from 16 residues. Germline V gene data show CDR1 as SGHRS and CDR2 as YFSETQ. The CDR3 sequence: CASSSSPRDGGTEAFF. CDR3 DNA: TGCGCCAGCAGCTCCTCACCCCGGGACGGGGGCACTGAAGCTTTCTTT.

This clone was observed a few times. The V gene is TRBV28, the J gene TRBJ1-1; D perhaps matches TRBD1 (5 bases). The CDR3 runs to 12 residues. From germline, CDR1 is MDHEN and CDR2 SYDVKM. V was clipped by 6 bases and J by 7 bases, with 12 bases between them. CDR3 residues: CASSPSDSEAFF. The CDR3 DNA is TGTGCCAGCAGCCCCTCAGACAGTGAAGCTTTCTTT.

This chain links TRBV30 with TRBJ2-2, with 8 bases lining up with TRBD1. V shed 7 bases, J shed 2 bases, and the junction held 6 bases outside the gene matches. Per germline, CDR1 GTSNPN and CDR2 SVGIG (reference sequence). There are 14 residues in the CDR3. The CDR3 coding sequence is TGTGCCTCCCCCGGGACAGGCAACACCGGGGAGCTGTTTTTT. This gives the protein CASPGTGNTGELFF.

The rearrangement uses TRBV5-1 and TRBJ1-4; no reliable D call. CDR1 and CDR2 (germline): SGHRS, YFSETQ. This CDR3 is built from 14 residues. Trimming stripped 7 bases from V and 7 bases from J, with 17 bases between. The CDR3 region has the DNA TGCGCCAGCCAAACAGCACCGGCTACTGAAAAACTGTTTTTT. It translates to CASQTAPATEKLFF.

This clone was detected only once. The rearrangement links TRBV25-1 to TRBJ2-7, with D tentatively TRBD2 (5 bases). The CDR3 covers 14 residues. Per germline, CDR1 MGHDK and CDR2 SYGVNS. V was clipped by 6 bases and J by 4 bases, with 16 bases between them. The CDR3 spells CASSVLAPTYEQYF. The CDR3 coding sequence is TGTGCCAGCAGCGTTTTAGCGCCTACATACGAGCAGTACTTC.

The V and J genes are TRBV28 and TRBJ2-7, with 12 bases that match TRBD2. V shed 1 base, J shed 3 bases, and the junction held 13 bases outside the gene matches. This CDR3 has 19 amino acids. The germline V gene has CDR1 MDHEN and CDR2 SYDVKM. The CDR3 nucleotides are TGTGCCAGCAGTTTATCGCCGGCTAGCGGGAGGGTATCCATCTACGAGCAGTACTTC. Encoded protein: CASSLSPASGRVSIYEQYF.

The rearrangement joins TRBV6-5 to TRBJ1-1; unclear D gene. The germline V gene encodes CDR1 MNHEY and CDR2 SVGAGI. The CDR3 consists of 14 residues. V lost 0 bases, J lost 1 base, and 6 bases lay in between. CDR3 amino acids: CASSYSFGNTEAFF. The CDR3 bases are TGTGCCAGCAGTTACTCGTTCGGGAACACTGAAGCTTTCTTT.

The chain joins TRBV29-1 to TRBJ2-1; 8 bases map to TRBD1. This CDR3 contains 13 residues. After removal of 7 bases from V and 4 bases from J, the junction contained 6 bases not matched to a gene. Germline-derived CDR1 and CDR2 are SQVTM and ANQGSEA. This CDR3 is CSAMGQVYNEQFF. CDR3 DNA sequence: TGCAGCGCCATGGGACAGGTATACAATGAGCAGTTCTTC.

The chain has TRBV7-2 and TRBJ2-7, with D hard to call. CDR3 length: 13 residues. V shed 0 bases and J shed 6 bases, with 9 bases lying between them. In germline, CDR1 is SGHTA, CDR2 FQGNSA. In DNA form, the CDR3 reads TGTGCCAGCAGCTTAGCGGCAGACGGCGAGCAGTACTTC. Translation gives CASSLAADGEQYF.

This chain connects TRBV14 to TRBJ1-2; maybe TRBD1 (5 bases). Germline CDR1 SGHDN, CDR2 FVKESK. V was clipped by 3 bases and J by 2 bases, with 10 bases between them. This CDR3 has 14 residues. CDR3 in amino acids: CASSHTGRNYGYTF. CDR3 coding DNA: TGTGCCAGCAGCCACACGGGACGCAACTATGGCTACACCTTC.

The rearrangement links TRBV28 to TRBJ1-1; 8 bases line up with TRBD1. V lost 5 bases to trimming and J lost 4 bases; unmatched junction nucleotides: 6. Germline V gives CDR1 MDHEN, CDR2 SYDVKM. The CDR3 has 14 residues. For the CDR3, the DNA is TGTGCCAGCAGTCCAGGGGGCGCAGGCACTGAAGCTTTCTTT. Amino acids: CASSPGGAGTEAFF.

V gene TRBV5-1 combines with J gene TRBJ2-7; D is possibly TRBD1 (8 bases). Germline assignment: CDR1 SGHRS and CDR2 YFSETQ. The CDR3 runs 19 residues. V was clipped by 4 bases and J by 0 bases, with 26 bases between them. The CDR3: CASSNRDRPRAGSSYEQYF. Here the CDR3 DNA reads TGCGCCAGCAGCAACCGGGACAGGCCCAGAGCGGGGAGCTCCTACGAGCAGTACTTC.

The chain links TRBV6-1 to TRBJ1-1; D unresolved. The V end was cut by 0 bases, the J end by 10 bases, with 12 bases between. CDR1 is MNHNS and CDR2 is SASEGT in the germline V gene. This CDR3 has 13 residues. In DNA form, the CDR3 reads TGTGCCAGCAGTGAAGCGCCTGGGGAGGTAGCTTTCTTT. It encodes CASSEAPGEVAFF.

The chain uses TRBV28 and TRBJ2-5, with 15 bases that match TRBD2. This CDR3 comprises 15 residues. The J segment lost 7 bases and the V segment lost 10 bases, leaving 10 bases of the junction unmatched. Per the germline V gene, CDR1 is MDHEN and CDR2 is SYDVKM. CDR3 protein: CATSPWTSGRGTQYF. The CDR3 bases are TGTGCCACCTCACCCTGGACTAGCGGGAGGGGGACCCAGTACTTC.

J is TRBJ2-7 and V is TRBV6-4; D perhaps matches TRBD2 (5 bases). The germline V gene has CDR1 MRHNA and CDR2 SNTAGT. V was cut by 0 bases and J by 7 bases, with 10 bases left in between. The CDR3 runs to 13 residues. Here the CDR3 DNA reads TGTGCCAGCAGTGACTCGACGGGCGGGGAGCAGTACTTC. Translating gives CASSDSTGGEQYF.

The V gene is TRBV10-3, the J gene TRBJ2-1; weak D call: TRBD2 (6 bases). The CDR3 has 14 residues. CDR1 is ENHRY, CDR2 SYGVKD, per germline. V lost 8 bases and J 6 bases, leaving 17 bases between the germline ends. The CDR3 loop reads CAIGGIEGGNEQFF. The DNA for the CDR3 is TGTGCCATCGGTGGGATCGAGGGAGGCAATGAGCAGTTCTTC.